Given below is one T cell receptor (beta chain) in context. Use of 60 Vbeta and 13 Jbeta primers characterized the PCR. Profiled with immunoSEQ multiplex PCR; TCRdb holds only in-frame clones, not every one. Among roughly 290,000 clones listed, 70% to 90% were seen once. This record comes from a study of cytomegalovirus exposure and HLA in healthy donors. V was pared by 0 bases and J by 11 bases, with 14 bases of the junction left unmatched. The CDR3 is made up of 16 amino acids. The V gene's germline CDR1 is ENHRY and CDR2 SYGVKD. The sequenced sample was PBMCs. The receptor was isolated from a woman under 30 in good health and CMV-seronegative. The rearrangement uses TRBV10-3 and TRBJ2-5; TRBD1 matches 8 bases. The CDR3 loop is CAISESAPGQVMEQYF. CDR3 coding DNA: TGTGCCATCAGTGAGTCTGCCCCGGGACAGGTTATGGAGCAGTACTTC.